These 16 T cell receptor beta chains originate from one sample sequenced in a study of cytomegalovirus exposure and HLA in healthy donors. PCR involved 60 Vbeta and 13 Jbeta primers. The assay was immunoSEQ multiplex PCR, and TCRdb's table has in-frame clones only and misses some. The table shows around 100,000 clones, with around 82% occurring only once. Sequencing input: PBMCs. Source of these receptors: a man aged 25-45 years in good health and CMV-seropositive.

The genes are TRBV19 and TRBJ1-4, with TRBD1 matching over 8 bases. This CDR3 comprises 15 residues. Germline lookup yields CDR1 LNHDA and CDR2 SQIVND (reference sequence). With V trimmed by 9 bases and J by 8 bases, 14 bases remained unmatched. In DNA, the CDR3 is TGTGCCAGCCGAAGTAACGGACAGGGTGAAGAAAAACTGTTTTTT. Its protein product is CASRSNGQGEEKLFF.

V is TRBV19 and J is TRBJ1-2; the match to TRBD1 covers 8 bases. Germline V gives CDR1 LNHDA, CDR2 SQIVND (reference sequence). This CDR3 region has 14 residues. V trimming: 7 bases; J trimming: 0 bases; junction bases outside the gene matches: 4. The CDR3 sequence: CASKQGVANYGYTF. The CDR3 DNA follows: TGTGCCAGTAAACAGGGGGTGGCTAACTATGGCTACACCTTC.

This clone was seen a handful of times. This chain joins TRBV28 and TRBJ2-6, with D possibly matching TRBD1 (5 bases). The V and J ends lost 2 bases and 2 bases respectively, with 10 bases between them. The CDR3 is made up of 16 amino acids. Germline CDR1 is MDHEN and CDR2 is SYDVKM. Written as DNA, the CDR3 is TGTGCCAGCAGTTTACGGTCAGGGACTGGGGCCAACGTCCTGACTTTC. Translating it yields CASSLRSGTGANVLTF.

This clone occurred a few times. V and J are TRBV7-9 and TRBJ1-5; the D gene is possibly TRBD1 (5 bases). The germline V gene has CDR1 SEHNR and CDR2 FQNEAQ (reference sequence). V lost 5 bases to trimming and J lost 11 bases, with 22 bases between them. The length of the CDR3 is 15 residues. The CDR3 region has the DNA TGTGCCAGCAGCCGGGGGACGGAAGGGAAATCAGCCCAGCATTTT. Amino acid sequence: CASSRGTEGKSAQHF.

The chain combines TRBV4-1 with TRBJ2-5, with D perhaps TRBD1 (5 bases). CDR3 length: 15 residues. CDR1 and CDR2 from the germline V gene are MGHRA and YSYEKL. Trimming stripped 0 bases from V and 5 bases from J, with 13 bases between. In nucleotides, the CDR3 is TGCGCCAGCAGCCAAGATAGGGGCCCAGCGGAGACCCAGTACTTC. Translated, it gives CASSQDRGPAETQYF.

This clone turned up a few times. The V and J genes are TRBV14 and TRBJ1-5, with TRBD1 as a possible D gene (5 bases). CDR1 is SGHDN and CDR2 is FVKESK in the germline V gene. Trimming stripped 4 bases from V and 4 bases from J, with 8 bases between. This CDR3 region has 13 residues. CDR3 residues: CASSRNRNQPQHF. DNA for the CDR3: TGTGCCAGCAGCCGGAACAGGAATCAGCCCCAGCATTTT.

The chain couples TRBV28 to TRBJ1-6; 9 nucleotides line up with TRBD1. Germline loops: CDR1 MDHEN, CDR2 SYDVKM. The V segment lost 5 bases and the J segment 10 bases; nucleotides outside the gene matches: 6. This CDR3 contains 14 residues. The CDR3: CASSLGTGRSPLHF. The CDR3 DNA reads TGTGCCAGCAGTCTAGGGACAGGGAGATCACCCCTCCACTTT. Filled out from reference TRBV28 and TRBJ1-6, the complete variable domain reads DVKVTQSSRYLVKRTGEKVFLECVQDMDHENMFWYRQDPGLGLRLIYFSYDVKMKEKGDIPEGYSVSREKKERFSLILESASTNQTSMYLCASSLGTGRSPLHFGNGTRLTVT.

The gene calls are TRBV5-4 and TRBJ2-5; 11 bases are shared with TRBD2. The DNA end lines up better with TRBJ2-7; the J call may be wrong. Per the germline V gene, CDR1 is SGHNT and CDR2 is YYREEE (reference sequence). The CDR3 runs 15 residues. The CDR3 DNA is TGTGCCAGCAGCCTTACTAGCGGGGGCCGGGACGAGCAGTACTTC. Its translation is CASSLTSGGRDEQYF.

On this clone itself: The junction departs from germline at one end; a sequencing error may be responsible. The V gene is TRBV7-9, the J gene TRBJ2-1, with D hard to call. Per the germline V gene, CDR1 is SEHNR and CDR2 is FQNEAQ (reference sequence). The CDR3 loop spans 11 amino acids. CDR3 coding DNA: TGTTCCAGCACCCGGGTCGATGAGCAGTTCTTC. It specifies CSSTRVDEQFF.

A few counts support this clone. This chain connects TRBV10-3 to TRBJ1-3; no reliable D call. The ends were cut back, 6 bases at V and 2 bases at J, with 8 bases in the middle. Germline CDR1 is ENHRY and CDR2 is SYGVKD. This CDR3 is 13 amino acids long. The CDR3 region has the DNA TGTGCCATCAGGGAGGGCCCTGGAAACACCATATATTTT. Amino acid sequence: CAIREGPGNTIYF.

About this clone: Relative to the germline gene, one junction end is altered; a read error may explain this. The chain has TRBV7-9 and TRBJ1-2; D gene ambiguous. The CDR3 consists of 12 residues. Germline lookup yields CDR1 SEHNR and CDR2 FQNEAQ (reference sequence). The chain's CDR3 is CSSSLEARGYTF. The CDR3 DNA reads TGTTCCAGCAGCTTAGAGGCTAGGGGCTACACCTTC. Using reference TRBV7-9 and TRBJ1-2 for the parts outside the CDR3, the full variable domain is DTGVSQNPRHKITKRGQNVTFRCDPISEHNRLYWYRQTLGQGPEFLTYFQNEAQLEKSRLLSDRFSAERPKGSFSTLEIQRTEQGDSAMYLCSSSLEARGYTFGSGTRLTVV.

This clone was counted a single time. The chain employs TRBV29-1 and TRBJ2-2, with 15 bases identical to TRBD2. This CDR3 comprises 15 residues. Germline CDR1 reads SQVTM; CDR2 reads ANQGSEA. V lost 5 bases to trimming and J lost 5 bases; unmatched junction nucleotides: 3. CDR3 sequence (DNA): TGCAGCGTTAATGGACTAGCGGGAGGGACCGGGGAGCTGTTTTTT. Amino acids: CSVNGLAGGTGELFF.

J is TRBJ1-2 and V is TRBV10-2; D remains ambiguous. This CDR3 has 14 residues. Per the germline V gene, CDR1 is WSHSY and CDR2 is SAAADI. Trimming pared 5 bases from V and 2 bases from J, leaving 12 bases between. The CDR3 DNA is TGCGCCAGCAGTCCTTTTGCCCAGAACTATGGCTACACCTTC. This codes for CASSPFAQNYGYTF.

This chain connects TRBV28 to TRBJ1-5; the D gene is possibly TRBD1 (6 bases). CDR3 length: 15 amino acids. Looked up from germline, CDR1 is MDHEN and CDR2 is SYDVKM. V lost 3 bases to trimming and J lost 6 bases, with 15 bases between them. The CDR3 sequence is CASSFEQGFGQPQHF. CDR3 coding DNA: TGTGCCAGCAGTTTTGAACAGGGTTTCGGTCAGCCCCAGCATTTT.

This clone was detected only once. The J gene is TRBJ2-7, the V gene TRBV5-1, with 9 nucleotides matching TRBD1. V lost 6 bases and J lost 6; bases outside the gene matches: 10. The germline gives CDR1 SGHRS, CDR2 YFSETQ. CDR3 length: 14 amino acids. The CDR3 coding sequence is TGCGCCAGCACCCCGGGACAGGGATACGGCGAGCAGTACTTC. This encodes CASTPGQGYGEQYF.

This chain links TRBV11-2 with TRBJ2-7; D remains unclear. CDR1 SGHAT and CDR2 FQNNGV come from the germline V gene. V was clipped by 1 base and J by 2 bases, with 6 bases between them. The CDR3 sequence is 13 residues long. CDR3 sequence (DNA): TGTGCCAGCAGCTTAGGAGGCACCTACGAGCAGTACTTC. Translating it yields CASSLGGTYEQYF.